Presented here are 26 T cell receptor beta chains from one specimen sequenced in a study of CD8+CD57+ T cells in acquired aplastic anemia listed by TCRdb under 2018. Patients chosen for sequencing had shown expansion of CD8+CD57+ cells by flow cytometry. Sequencing was performed on an Illumina HiSeq 2000. Genomic DNA was used as template for profiling of TCR beta VDJ combinations and CDR3 sequences. TCRdb trimmed the raw reads at Q25, called clones with MiXCR and kept productive beta chains. Each entry merges the rows of one CDR3 protein and shows their most common DNA and genes. This sample has approximately 300,000 distinct CDR3 sequences in its table, and about three fifths of those were observed once. The top ten constitute 1% to 1.5% of the sample. Material for sequencing was sorted CD4+, CD8+, or CD8+CD57+ T cells (not recorded which) from PBMCs. The receptors derive from a human donor with aplastic anemia.

Worth noting for this clonotype: It may be a read error: a sequence one base away is much more abundant. J is TRBJ2-7 and V is TRBV6-1; D is perhaps TRBD1 or TRBD2 (5 bases each). The CDR3 runs 13 residues. Germline V gene sequence: CDR1 MNHNS, CDR2 SASEGT. This chain's CDR3 is CASSRDGSYGQYF. The CDR3 region has the DNA TGTGCCAGCAGCCGGGACGGCTCCTACGGGCAGTACTTC.

At least ten counts were recorded for this clonotype. DNA of the CDR3: TGTGCCAGCAGCACTAGATGGGGTAGCGGGTCCTACGAGCAGTACTTC. Protein: CASSTRWGSGSYEQYF. This chain uses TRBV27 with TRBJ2-7, with 7 positions matching TRBD2. J was trimmed by 1 base and V by 6 bases; bases with no gene match: 12. The CDR3 sequence is 16 residues long. Germline V lookup: CDR1 MNHEY, CDR2 SMNVEV (reference sequence).

This clonotype was found a few times. This may stem from a read error, because a much larger clone lies one nucleotide away. The chain combines TRBV19 with TRBJ2-4; 8 bases are a match to TRBD2. The CDR3 length is 18 residues. V shed 3 bases and J 0 bases; nucleotides not matched to a gene: 10. Germline V gene lookup returns CDR1 LNHDA and CDR2 SQIVND (reference sequence). In nucleotides, the CDR3 is TGTGCCAGTAGTATGCGGGGGCGGGAGGCGCTAGCCAAAAACATTCAGTACTTC. Its translation: CASSMRGREALAKNIQYF.

This clonotype was detected ten times or more. This chain links TRBV24-1 with TRBJ2-5; TRBD1 is a possible D gene (5 bases). CDR1 KGHDR and CDR2 SFDVKD come from the germline V gene. This CDR3 is built from 15 residues. The ends were cut back, 1 base at V and 3 bases at J, with 11 bases in the middle. The CDR3 nucleotides read TGTGCCACCAGTGATTTCTTCTCCAGGGAAGAGACCCAGTACTTC. This gives the protein CATSDFFSREETQYF.

The gene calls are TRBV19 and TRBJ1-5; D unresolved. Germline CDR1 LNHDA, CDR2 SQIVND (reference sequence). Trimming removed 3 bases from V and 6 bases from J, with 12 bases in between. The CDR3 has 14 amino acids. The CDR3 region is CASSIRGLGQPQHF. CDR3 nucleotides: TGTGCCAGTAGTATCCGGGGATTAGGTCAGCCCCAGCATTTT.

This clonotype was seen a few times. V and J are TRBV20-1 and TRBJ2-7; 8 bases line up with TRBD1. Unmatched junction bases numbered 8, after V lost 2 bases and J lost 5 bases. Germline V gene lookup returns CDR1 DFQATT and CDR2 SNEGSKA (reference sequence). The CDR3 loop spans 14 amino acids. The DNA of the CDR3 is TGCAGTGCTAGACCCGAGACAGGGGACCACGAGCAGTACTTC. This sequence encodes CSARPETGDHEQYF.

V and J are TRBV12-3 or TRBV12-4 and TRBJ2-3, with 8 nucleotides matching TRBD2. The junction had 3 bases not matched to a gene; V was cut back by 3 bases and J by 1 base. The CDR3 runs to 15 residues. CDR3 loop: CASSFKTSGTDTQYF. CDR3 DNA: TGTGCCAGCAGTTTTAAGACTAGCGGCACAGATACGCAGTATTTT.

In its sample, this clonotype was seen many times. The V call is TRBV6-1, the J call TRBJ1-1; possible D gene TRBD1, 6 bases. Germline V gene sequence: CDR1 MNHNS, CDR2 SASEGT. The CDR3 length is 12 residues. V was pared by 6 bases and J by 1 base, with 6 bases between. DNA for the CDR3: TGTGCCAGCAGGACAGGGAACACTGAAGCTTTCTTT. Protein product: CASRTGNTEAFF.

The chain joins TRBV20-1 to TRBJ1-5; maybe TRBD1 (5 bases). The V and J ends lost 3 bases and 7 bases respectively, with 22 bases between them. The germline V gene encodes CDR1 DFQATT and CDR2 SNEGSKA (reference sequence). The CDR3 runs to 16 residues. CDR3 region: CSARARNLGRGQPQHF. The DNA for the CDR3 is TGCAGTGCTAGGGCTCGGAATTTAGGACGGGGCCAGCCCCAGCATTTT.

This clonotype came up once. The V call is TRBV6-4, the J call TRBJ1-1; 8 nucleotides align to TRBD1. Germline V gives CDR1 MRHNA, CDR2 SNTAGT. This CDR3 spans 15 amino acids. V lost 2 bases and J lost 5; bases outside the gene matches: 7. The chain's CDR3 is CASSDPRTGRTEAFF. The CDR3 coding sequence is TGTGCCAGCAGTGACCCCCGGACAGGGCGTACTGAAGCTTTCTTT.

The chain has TRBV5-1 and TRBJ2-6; D gene unclear. The CDR3 has 14 amino acids. CDR1 and CDR2 from the germline V gene are SGHRS and YFSETQ. Trimming left V 0 bases short and J 4 bases short, with 5 bases between. The CDR3 DNA reads TGCGCCAGCAGCTTGGTCGGCGGGGCCAACGTCCTGACTTTC. Its protein product is CASSLVGGANVLTF.

V is TRBV24-1 and J is TRBJ2-7; TRBD1 matches at 8 bases. J gave up 3 bases and V 9 bases, and 12 bases lay outside the gene matches. This CDR3 contains 15 residues. Per germline, CDR1 KGHDR and CDR2 SFDVKD. The DNA for the CDR3 is TGTGCCACCTCTGCTGCAGGGGGCAAAGACTACGAGCAGTACTTC. Protein product: CATSAAGGKDYEQYF.

The table lists this clonotype with many counts. V is TRBV14 and J is TRBJ2-1; 8 positions agree with TRBD2. Germline CDR1 SGHDN, CDR2 FVKESK. This CDR3 region has 14 residues. Trimming cost V 4 bases and J 7 bases; bases outside gene matches: 6. CDR3 in amino acids: CASSLGGGLNEQFF. The CDR3 DNA reads as TGTGCCAGCAGCCTCGGGGGGGGCCTGAATGAGCAGTTCTTC.

This clonotype has a handful of counts. One end of the junction fails to match germline, which may point to a read error. The chain has TRBV7-9 and TRBJ1-1, with TRBD1 as a possible D gene (5 bases). This CDR3 is built from 14 residues. Germline CDR1 and CDR2: SEHNR and FQNEAQ (reference sequence). DNA of the CDR3: TGCGCCAGCAGCTCGTGGGGGGAGGGCACTGAGGCTTTCTTT. Translating it yields CASSSWGEGTEAFF.

This clonotype came up many times. This clone may be a read error of a much larger clone one base away. This sequence joins TRBV7-9 and TRBJ2-5; unclear D gene. The CDR3 is made up of 14 amino acids. The V and J ends lost 4 bases and 4 bases respectively, with 13 bases between them. Germline V gene data show CDR1 as SEHNR and CDR2 as FQNEAQ (reference sequence). This CDR3 reads CASSSRALGETQYF. CDR3 in DNA: TGTGCCAGCAGCTCCCGGGCACTGGGAGAGACCCAGTACTTC.

The chain employs TRBV19 and TRBJ2-1; 9 bases map to TRBD2. The ends lost 6 bases at V and 4 bases at J; junction bases unmatched: 4. Germline loops: CDR1 LNHDA, CDR2 SQIVND (reference sequence). There are 14 residues in the CDR3. The chain's CDR3 is CASSRSGGYNEQFF. CDR3 bases: TGTGCCAGTAGCAGAAGCGGGGGGTACAATGAGCAGTTCTTC. Drawing the rest from reference TRBV19 and TRBJ2-1, the complete variable domain is DGGITQSPKYLFRKEGQNVTLSCEQNLNHDAMYWYRQDPGQGLRLIYYSQIVNDFQKGDIAEGYSVSREKKESFPLTVTSAQKNPTAFYLCASSRSGGYNEQFFGPGTRLTVL.

J is TRBJ1-2 and V is TRBV2; TRBD1 matches at 10 bases. The CDR3 is made up of 14 amino acids. The germline V gene has CDR1 SNHLY and CDR2 FYNNEI. V lost 7 bases, J lost 4 bases, and 6 bases stayed unmatched. CDR3 residues: CASNTGTGAYGYTF. The CDR3 nucleotides are TGTGCCAGCAACACCGGGACAGGGGCCTATGGCTACACCTTC.

This clonotype came up many times. CDR3 nucleotide sequence: TGTGGACAAAATGACCCGTACACCGGGGAGCTGTTTTTT. Protein sequence: CGQNDPYTGELFF. The rearrangement uses TRBV25-1 and TRBJ2-2; no reliable D call. This CDR3 is built from 13 residues. Germline V lookup: CDR1 MGHDK, CDR2 SYGVNS.

This rearrangement joins TRBV7-8 to TRBJ1-2, with a weak D call TRBD1 (5 bases). Trimming took 1 base from V and 8 from J, leaving 14 bases between them. Germline V CDR1 and CDR2: SGHVS, FQNEAQ. This CDR3 has 14 amino acids. Here the CDR3 reads CASSLERGSRGYTF. The CDR3 region has the DNA TGTGCCAGCAGCTTAGAACGGGGGTCACGGGGCTACACCTTC.

This clonotype is a singleton in its sample. The gene calls are TRBV20-1 and TRBJ1-1; tentatively, D is TRBD1 (6 bases). Per germline, CDR1 DFQATT and CDR2 SNEGSKA (reference sequence). The CDR3 has 14 amino acids. Trimming took 3 bases from V and 6 from J, leaving 17 bases between them. The CDR3 sequence: CSARKQGVLAEAFF. The CDR3 DNA reads TGCAGTGCTAGGAAACAGGGAGTTCTGGCTGAAGCTTTCTTT.

The chain has TRBV7-9 and TRBJ2-7; D may be TRBD2 (5 bases). With 3 bases removed from V and 3 bases from J, the gap between germline ends came to 15 bases. The CDR3 is made up of 15 amino acids. In germline, CDR1 is SEHNR, CDR2 FQNEAQ (reference sequence). CDR3 sequence reads: CASSLWGASIYEQYF. CDR3 nucleotides: TGTGCCAGCAGCTTGTGGGGAGCTTCAATCTACGAGCAGTACTTC.

This chain joins TRBV4-3 and TRBJ1-1; D uncertain. Germline V gene sequence: CDR1 LGHNA, CDR2 YSLEER. CDR3 length equals 15 residues. V was clipped by 4 bases and J by 5 bases, with 17 bases between them. The CDR3, as DNA: TGCGCCAGCAGCCCTGTAATCGGGGTGGGGACTGAAGCTTTCTTT. This sequence encodes CASSPVIGVGTEAFF.

The chain has TRBV7-2 and TRBJ2-7; 10 bases align to TRBD1. This CDR3 contains 18 residues. CDR1 is SGHTA, CDR2 FQGNSA, per germline. Trimming removed 0 bases from V and 5 bases from J; junction bases left unmatched: 13. The CDR3 nucleotides are TGTGCCAGCAGCTTAGCGAGTCTCCCTGGGACAGGGGACCACGAGCAGTACTTC. This translates into CASSLASLPGTGDHEQYF.

This clonotype has just a few counts. The V gene is TRBV5-1, the J gene TRBJ2-7; 7 bases map to TRBD1. Germline CDR1 is SGHRS and CDR2 is YFSETQ. The ends lost 2 bases at V and 5 bases at J; junction bases unmatched: 7. The CDR3 contains 14 residues. CDR3 residues: CASSLDRVSDEQYF. In DNA, the CDR3 is TGCGCCAGCAGCTTAGACAGGGTCTCAGACGAGCAGTACTTC.

About this clonotype: One end of the junction is discordant with germline, which a read error may explain. The genes are TRBV29-1 and TRBJ2-3; possibly TRBD1 for D (5 bases). Per germline, CDR1 SQVTM and CDR2 ANQGSEA. CDR3 size: 13 residues. DNA of the CDR3: TGCAGCGTTAAAGAGCGCCCCACAGGTACGCAGTATTTT. This translates into CSVKERPTGTQYF.

The CDR3 here is CASSSSGNSGETQYF. The CDR3 region has the DNA TGTGCCAGCAGCTCCTCCGGAAACTCAGGAGAGACCCAGTACTTC. The rearrangement links TRBV7-8 to TRBJ2-5; unclear D gene. V lost 4 bases and J 4 bases, leaving 16 bases between the germline ends. The CDR3 sequence is 15 residues long. From germline, CDR1 is SGHVS and CDR2 FQNEAQ.